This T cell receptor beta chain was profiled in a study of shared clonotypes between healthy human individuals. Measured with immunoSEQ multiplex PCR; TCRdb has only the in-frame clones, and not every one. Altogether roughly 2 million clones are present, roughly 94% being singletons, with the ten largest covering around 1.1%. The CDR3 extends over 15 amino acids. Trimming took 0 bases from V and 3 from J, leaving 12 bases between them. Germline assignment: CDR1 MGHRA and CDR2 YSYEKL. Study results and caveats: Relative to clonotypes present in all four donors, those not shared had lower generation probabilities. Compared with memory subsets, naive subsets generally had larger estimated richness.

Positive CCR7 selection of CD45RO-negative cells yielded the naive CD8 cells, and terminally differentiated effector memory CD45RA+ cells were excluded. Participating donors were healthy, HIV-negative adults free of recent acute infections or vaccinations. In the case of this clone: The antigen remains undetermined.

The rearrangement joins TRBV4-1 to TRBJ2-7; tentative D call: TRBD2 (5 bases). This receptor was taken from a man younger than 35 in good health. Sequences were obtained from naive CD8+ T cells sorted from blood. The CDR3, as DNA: TGCGCCAGCAGCCAAGATACAAGCGGCTACTACGAGCAGTACTTC. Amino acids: CASSQDTSGYYEQYF.